This TCR beta chain came from a study of human T cells and chemical hapten exposure. Trimming took 4 bases from V and 6 from J; bases not matched to a gene: 10. Germline V lookup: CDR1 DFQATT, CDR2 SNEGSKA (reference sequence). The CDR3 covers 14 residues. Time point given: patch test 2, 6 weeks after DPC sensitization. Regarding treatment: therapeutic diphenylcyclopropenone sensitization with weekly scalp DPC. Each cDNA molecule in the library carried unique molecular identifiers. TCRdb fed the RACE reads into MiXCR, producing one record per CDR3 protein. The sample includes approximately 82,000 distinct CDR3 sequences, 5% to 8.5% of them seen just once.

This sequence joins TRBV20-1 and TRBJ2-3; TRBD1 aligns across 7 bases. Sequencing used whole blood, obtained in connection with sensitization to the hapten diphenylcyclopropenone (DPC). The receptor's source is a woman in her twenties or thirties with alopecia areata. Some clones in this sample may be carry-over from other donors' samples. The DNA of the CDR3 is TGCAGTGCTACCCCAGGACAGGAGCCGGATACGCAGTATTTT. Translation: CSATPGQEPDTQYF.